Reported below is one T cell receptor beta chain. Its antigen is currently not known. There are no base qualities to consult, and no much larger clone falls within one base. The donors were healthy, HIV-negative adults who had no recently reported acute infections or vaccinations. Every donor was a Caucasian adult living in Nashville, Tennessee, USA. CD4+ T cells were enriched by magnetic negative selection, after which naive cells were positively selected on CD45RA and the negative fraction was taken as the memory subset. Blood was collected by leukapheresis, and PBMCs were isolated by Ficoll-Histopaque density gradient centrifugation and then cryopreserved in liquid nitrogen vapor phase. Purity and quantity of every magnetically sorted T cell population were checked by analytical flow cytometry. Each sorted fraction had its genomic DNA isolated and then quantified by UV absorbance on a Nanodrop 2000c.

The trim is 0 bases for V and 1 base for J, with a gap of 7 bases between the germline ends. The germline V gene gives CDR1 as LGHNA and CDR2 as YNFKEQ. The CDR3 numbers 15 residues from cysteine through phenylalanine. Solely the CDR3 DNA is kept, with 45 bases framed from the first base. This specimen comes from a study of shared clonotypes between healthy human individuals (dated by TCRdb to 2018 to 2020). As for the study more broadly: The cohort comprised a couple of women and a few men aged 18 to 49 years. Blood TCR repertoires of about five healthy adults were deeply sequenced to estimate repertoire size and the extent of clonotype sharing between individuals. For each donor, CD4 naive and CD4 memory were each given three plates, CD8 naive was given two plates, and CD8 memory was given one plate. To increase sequencing depth and limit assay-specific biases, TCR repertoire library preparation and sequencing were carried out by different laboratories using diverse techniques. Leukapheresis yielded between about 0.94 and 9.5 billion PBMCs per donor.

The study at large found these results: Sharing across a few donors was observed for roughly 5.4% of naive CD4, less than 4% of naive CD8, 2.3% of memory CD4, and roughly 0.4% of memory CD8 clonotypes. Estimated clonotype richness was generally larger for naive than for memory subsets. Sampling was restricted to blood, and TCR repertoires in tissue are likely to differ from TCR repertoires in blood. Rarefaction of sorted-subset datasets indicated incomplete sequencing despite the large sequencing depth. The small number of donors limited the genetic and exposure-history diversity represented. Compared with non-shared clonotypes, the clonotypes found in all four sorted-subset donors had higher generation probabilities. Based on pairwise subsampling, the degree of clonotype sharing among donors was expected to be affected by sequencing depth.

Using the deep immunoSEQ assay, multiplex PCR amplified TCR CDR3 regions from genomic DNA. For each cell subset, the extracted genomic DNA was distributed evenly across all wells of several immunoSEQ 96-well plates, and each plate served as one replicate. For sorted subsets, roughly 190 ng of genomic DNA, equivalent to tens of thousands of T cell genomes, went into each replicate PCR. The purified libraries were quantified using a Qubit 3.0 fluorometer, sized with a Bioanalyzer 2100, and then quantified again using the KAPA Library Quantification kit. Each immunoSEQ 96-well plate was sequenced on its own single-read 150-cycle Illumina NextSeq 550 flow cell. Per the original workflow: Because only junctional sequences without quality scores were contained in the immunoSEQ output, filtering matching that applied to full-length reads could not be performed. Sequences were annotated with PyIR, a Python wrapper for IgBLAST v1.9, using IMGT germline references to assign V/J genes and CDR3. Reads with weak V/J assignments (E-value above 1e-6), missing CDR3, stop codons, out-of-frame junctions, or ambiguous translated residues were removed. V3J clonotypes were defined as sequences sharing an identical inferred V gene, J gene, and CDR3 amino acid sequence. Percentage overlap between repertoires was computed as shared unique clonotypes divided by the size of the smaller repertoire. RTK rarefaction, the Chao1 estimator, and Recon v2.1 estimates of unobserved clonotypes were used to assess repertoire richness. For all TCRbeta clonotypes obtained by the gDNA method from a few donors, generation probabilities were computed with OLGA. TCRdb limited this immuneACCESS table to in-frame rearrangements with V and J called. A share of clones is missing; checked studies link under half to unresolved V genes, and the rest is unexplained. The V and J calls and the clone size are those of that table, but D and trimming were determined from the DNA. Here the sample has 2,500,000 or so clones; 92% occur a single time. The ten largest clones capture approximately 0.39% of the sample.

This chain is built from TRBV4-2 and TRBJ2-1; the D gene identity is not certain. The TCR originated in a man between 18 and 29 years old in good health. Some clones in this sample may be carry-over from other donors' samples. Sequencing was done on a sample of naive CD4+ T cells from PBMCs. The cell subset or site tag for this specimen amounts to: CD45RA+ positively selected. The DNA sequence reads TGTGCCAGCAGCCAAGAATCATGGTCCTACAATGAGCAGTTCTTC. Translated, it reads CASSQESWSYNEQFF.